This T cell receptor beta chain was recovered during a study of CD4 and CD8 cells across lung adenocarcinoma regions. The patients had localized lung adenocarcinoma, a non-small cell subtype. By share, this clonotype counts as medium-sized. The CDR3 loop spans 14 amino acids. V lost 0 bases and J lost 5; bases outside the gene matches: 0. CDR1 is MNHEY, CDR2 SVGAGI, per germline. TCRdb redid the calling of the PCR reads with MiXCR, one entry per CDR3 protein. The sample records approximately 13,000 distinct CDR3 sequences, approximately 50% being singletons. What was sequenced was CD8+ T cells from the center of a lung tumor. The chain recombines TRBV6-5 with TRBJ2-5; 10 nucleotides line up with TRBD2. This receptor was obtained from a female donor with lung adenocarcinoma. The CD4 and CD8 labels of this study may be unreliable. CDR3 sequence (DNA): TGTGCCAGCAGTTACTCTAGCGGGGGGGAGACCCAGTACTTC. This gives the protein CASSYSSGGETQYF.